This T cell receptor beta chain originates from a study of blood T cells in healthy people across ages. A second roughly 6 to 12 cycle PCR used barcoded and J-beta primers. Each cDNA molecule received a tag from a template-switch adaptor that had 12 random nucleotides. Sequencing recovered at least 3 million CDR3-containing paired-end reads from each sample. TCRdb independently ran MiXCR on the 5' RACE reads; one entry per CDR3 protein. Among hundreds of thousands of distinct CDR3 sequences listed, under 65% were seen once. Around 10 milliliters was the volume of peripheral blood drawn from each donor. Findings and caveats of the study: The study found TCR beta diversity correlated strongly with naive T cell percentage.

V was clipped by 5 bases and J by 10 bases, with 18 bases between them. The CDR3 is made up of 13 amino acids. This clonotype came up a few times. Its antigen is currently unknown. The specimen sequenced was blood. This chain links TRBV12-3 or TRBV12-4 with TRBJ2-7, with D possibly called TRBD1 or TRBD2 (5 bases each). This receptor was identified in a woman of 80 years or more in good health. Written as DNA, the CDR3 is TGTGCCAGCAGTGTAAACCAGGGAGCAGAACAGTACTTC. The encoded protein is CASSVNQGAEQYF.